These 21 T cell receptor beta chains were sequenced from one sample in a study of blood T cell repertoires in COVID-19. The method was immunoSEQ multiplex PCR; TCRdb's version includes in-frame clones alone and lacks a portion of them. The sample yields tens of thousands of clones, 84% seen once. The sequenced sample was peripheral blood. These receptors came from a man aged 60 to 75 with acute or convalescent COVID-19.

The rearrangement uses TRBV5-1 and TRBJ1-6; the match to TRBD1 covers 9 bases. The germline gives CDR1 SGHRS, CDR2 YFSETQ. Trimming cost V 5 bases and J 9 bases; bases outside gene matches: 12. The CDR3 runs 16 residues. The CDR3 DNA sequence: TGCGCCAGCAGTTCTACAGGGGGCAACAGGGGTTCACCCCTCCACTTT. This gives the protein CASSSTGGNRGSPLHF.

This chain joins TRBV5-6 and TRBJ2-7; the match to TRBD1 covers 8 bases. After removal of 5 bases from V and 2 bases from J, the junction contained 9 bases not matched to a gene. Germline-derived CDR1 and CDR2 are SGHDT and YYEEEE. The CDR3 consists of 15 residues. CDR3: CASRRQGALPYEQYF. In nucleotides, the CDR3 is TGTGCCAGCAGGCGGCAGGGGGCGCTTCCCTACGAGCAGTACTTC.

This chain uses TRBV19 with TRBJ1-1; possible D gene TRBD1, 6 bases. V was shortened by 4 bases and J by 3 bases, with 12 bases between the two germline ends. This CDR3 contains 14 residues. The germline CDR1 and CDR2 sequences are LNHDA and SQIVND (reference sequence). The CDR3 sequence is CASSSLQGDTEAFF. CDR3 sequence (DNA): TGTGCCAGTAGTAGTTTACAGGGAGACACTGAAGCTTTCTTT.

This clone occurred once. The chain has TRBV18 and TRBJ2-3, with TRBD2 as a possible D gene (5 bases). Germline V gene data show CDR1 as KGHSH and CDR2 as LQKENI. The V end was cut by 2 bases, the J end by 2 bases, with 11 bases between. The CDR3 consists of 15 residues. The CDR3 DNA follows: TGTGCCAGCTCACCAAGAGGGTCCTCCACAGATACGCAGTATTTT. This gives the protein CASSPRGSSTDTQYF.

V and J are TRBV27 and TRBJ1-6; D not certain. Germline loops: CDR1 MNHEY, CDR2 SMNVEV (reference sequence). The CDR3 extends over 15 amino acids. Trimming pared 0 bases from V and 8 bases from J, leaving 11 bases between. This chain's CDR3 is CASSLSVRGDSPLHF. The CDR3 DNA reads as TGTGCCAGCAGTTTATCGGTCCGGGGAGATTCACCCCTCCACTTT.

This chain joins TRBV9 and TRBJ1-2, with TRBD1 as a possible D gene (5 bases). This CDR3 has 13 residues. Germline lookup yields CDR1 SGDLS and CDR2 YYNGEE. Trimming took 0 bases from V and 10 from J, leaving 13 bases between them. Here the CDR3 reads CASSVGLDSSYTF. CDR3 nucleotide sequence: TGTGCCAGCAGCGTAGGACTAGACAGTTCCTACACCTTC.

The chain has TRBV20-1 and TRBJ1-2; TRBD1 matches at 10 bases. Trimming removed 3 bases from V and 3 bases from J; junction bases left unmatched: 4. This CDR3 is 14 amino acids long. In germline, CDR1 is DFQATT, CDR2 SNEGSKA (reference sequence). CDR3 in amino acids: CSASDRGRDYGYTF. For the CDR3, the DNA is TGCAGTGCTAGTGACAGGGGGCGCGACTATGGCTACACCTTC.

J is TRBJ2-1 and V is TRBV14; 7 bases fit TRBD1. The CDR3 length is 16 residues. Germline CDR1 is SGHDN and CDR2 is FVKESK. The trim removed 4 bases at V and 1 base at J, leaving 7 bases unmatched. The CDR3 DNA sequence: TGTGCCAGCAGCCCCATCGGACAGGCTTCCTACAATGAGCAGTTCTTC. The encoded protein is CASSPIGQASYNEQFF. Combining the CDR3 with reference TRBV14 and TRBJ2-1 gives the whole variable domain EAGVTQFPSHSVIEKGQTVTLRCDPISGHDNLYWYRRVMGKEIKFLLHFVKESKQDESGMPNNRFLAERTGGTYSTLKVQPAELEDSGVYFCASSPIGQASYNEQFFGPGTRLTVL.

The chain uses TRBV10-3 and TRBJ1-5; TRBD1 matches 9 bases. V was clipped by 5 bases and J by 6 bases; unmatched bases: 17. This CDR3 spans 18 amino acids. The germline gives CDR1 ENHRY, CDR2 SYGVKD. CDR3: CAISYGRVGTGIGQPQHF. In DNA form, the CDR3 reads TGTGCCATCAGTTATGGTAGGGTCGGGACAGGGATTGGTCAGCCCCAGCATTTT.

The rearrangement links TRBV5-6 to TRBJ2-5, with D maybe TRBD2 (6 bases). This CDR3 region has 15 residues. The V end lost 4 bases, the J end lost 4 bases, and 17 bases lay between the germline ends. The germline V gene has CDR1 SGHDT and CDR2 YYEEEE. As DNA, the CDR3 is TGTGCCAGCAGCCCATTGGGGCGGGGTGGAGAGACCCAGTACTTC. It is translated as CASSPLGRGGETQYF. Supplemented by reference TRBV5-6 and TRBJ2-5, the full variable domain reads DAGVTQSPTHLIKTRGQQVTLRCSPKSGHDTVSWYQQALGQGPQFIFQYYEEEERQRGNFPDRFSGHQFPNYSSELNVNALLLGDSALYLCASSPLGRGGETQYFGPGTRLLVL.

This chain links TRBV6-6 with TRBJ1-1; no definite D call. The CDR3 loop spans 14 amino acids. V was cut by 2 bases and J by 0 bases, with 7 bases left in between. Germline V CDR1 and CDR2: MNHNY, SVGAGI (reference sequence). In DNA form, the CDR3 reads TGTGCCAGCAGTTACCGAGAAATGAACACTGAAGCTTTCTTT. Amino acids: CASSYREMNTEAFF.

This clone was found many times. This sequence joins TRBV5-1 and TRBJ2-5; D perhaps matches TRBD2 (6 bases). This CDR3 has 14 amino acids. CDR1 and CDR2 (germline): SGHRS, YFSETQ. V shed 5 bases and J shed 2 bases, with 13 bases lying between them. CDR3 nucleotide sequence: TGCGCCAGCAGGACCGGGAGTTCTCAAGAGACCCAGTACTTC. Its protein product is CASRTGSSQETQYF.

This clone was counted once. This chain joins TRBV9 and TRBJ2-1, with 12 bases lining up with TRBD2. Germline lookup yields CDR1 SGDLS and CDR2 YYNGEE. This CDR3 has 15 residues. V trimming: 0 bases; J trimming: 15 bases; junction bases outside the gene matches: 10. DNA for the CDR3: TGTGCCAGCAGCGTAGCTAGCGCTAGCGGGGGGGCCCTGTTCTTC. Translation: CASSVASASGGALFF.

The gene calls are TRBV14 and TRBJ2-3; D gene uncertain. The CDR3 totals 16 residues. Per germline, CDR1 SGHDN and CDR2 FVKESK. V lost 4 bases to trimming and J lost 3 bases, with 17 bases between them. In DNA form, the CDR3 reads TGTGCCAGCAGCCTAGACCCCGGGTTCTCAACAGATACGCAGTATTTT. Amino acid sequence: CASSLDPGFSTDTQYF. The full variable domain, with the rest looked up from reference TRBV14 and TRBJ2-3, is EAGVTQFPSHSVIEKGQTVTLRCDPISGHDNLYWYRRVMGKEIKFLLHFVKESKQDESGMPNNRFLAERTGGTYSTLKVQPAELEDSGVYFCASSLDPGFSTDTQYFGPGTRLTVL.

This rearrangement joins TRBV5-1 to TRBJ2-2; no clear D gene. The CDR3 length is 17 residues. Germline-derived CDR1 and CDR2 are SGHRS and YFSETQ. Deletions cut 0 bases from V and 4 bases from J, with 16 bases between. The CDR3 DNA reads TGCGCCAGCAGCTTGGACTCCGTCGCGTCCGGCACCGGGGAGCTGTTTTTT. Translating gives CASSLDSVASGTGELFF.

The chain is built from TRBV7-8 and TRBJ1-1, with 9 bases lining up with TRBD1. The ends lost 5 bases at V and 4 bases at J; junction bases unmatched: 8. Per germline, CDR1 SGHVS and CDR2 FQNEAQ. The CDR3 length is 15 residues. The CDR3 sequence is CASSPGQGGSTEAFF. CDR3 bases: TGTGCCAGCAGCCCGGGACAGGGCGGGAGCACTGAAGCTTTCTTT.

The chain links TRBV2 to TRBJ1-3, with D perhaps TRBD1 (6 bases). The CDR3 extends over 16 amino acids. Trimming took off 4 bases at V and 1 base at J, with 14 bases between the two ends. Germline V lookup: CDR1 SNHLY, CDR2 FYNNEI. The CDR3 DNA sequence: TGTGCCAGCAGTGTACAGGGAGAGGAATCTGGAAACACCATATATTTT. Translation: CASSVQGEESGNTIYF.

The gene calls are TRBV4-3 and TRBJ2-7, with 10 bases matching TRBD1. The CDR3 covers 15 residues. J gave up 3 bases and V 2 bases, and 4 bases lay outside the gene matches. In germline, CDR1 is LGHNA, CDR2 YSLEER. The CDR3 bases are TGCGCCAGCAGCCAATCCGACAGGGGGCTCTACGAGCAGTACTTC. Its translation: CASSQSDRGLYEQYF.

This clone showed up just a few times. This chain uses TRBV19 with TRBJ1-1, with 8 bases fitting TRBD1. The germline V gene encodes CDR1 LNHDA and CDR2 SQIVND (reference sequence). Trimming at V came to 5 bases and at J to 2 bases, leaving 4 bases not matched to a gene. This CDR3 has 14 residues. The CDR3 loop is CASSSSGGNTEAFF. In DNA, the CDR3 is TGTGCCAGTAGTTCCTCAGGGGGCAACACTGAAGCTTTCTTT.

This rearrangement joins TRBV27 to TRBJ2-7, with no clear D. The V end lost 0 bases, the J end lost 0 bases, and 9 bases lay between the germline ends. The germline CDR1 and CDR2 sequences are MNHEY and SMNVEV (reference sequence). This CDR3 is 15 amino acids long. DNA of the CDR3: TGTGCCAGCAGTTTATCGAAAGAGAGCTCCTACGAGCAGTACTTC. It codes for CASSLSKESSYEQYF.

CDR3 region: CAWNSGLAGKEQFF. Written as DNA, the CDR3 is TGTGCCTGGAACTCCGGACTAGCGGGGAAAGAGCAGTTCTTC. V is TRBV30 and J is TRBJ2-1, with 12 bases matching TRBD2. Per the germline V gene, CDR1 is GTSNPN and CDR2 is SVGIG (reference sequence). The CDR3 is made up of 14 amino acids. Trimming removed 4 bases from V and 10 bases from J; junction bases left unmatched: 8.